The entry that follows covers one T cell receptor beta chain sequence. The antigen is unknown. The entry originates in a study of radiotherapy plus CTLA-4 blockade in lung cancer. Study results and limitations: Radiotherapy plus ipilimumab was followed by expansion in blood of tumor-derived TCR clones. Interferon-beta, together with early blood T cell clone dynamics, reportedly best predicted response.

Assay used: immunoSEQ multiplex PCR; TCRdb lists only in-frame clones, some missing. This table has more than 40,000 clones, roughly 84% appearing once. The specimen comprised peripheral blood, sampled from a patient treated with radiotherapy plus ipilimumab. The receptor comes from a human donor with non-small cell lung cancer whose response to radiotherapy plus ipilimumab could not be evaluated.

The CDR3 nucleotides read TGTGCCAGCAGCCCTCCCGGAGACTATGGCTACACCTTC. This translates into CASSPPGDYGYTF. V usage is TRBV9 and J usage is TRBJ1-2, with unresolved D. Germline assignment: CDR1 SGDLS and CDR2 YYNGEE. Trimming removed 4 bases at V and 3 bases at J, with 10 bases between. CDR3 size: 13 residues.